This TCR beta chain was sequenced for a study of a mutant IDH1 vaccine in newly diagnosed glioma (dated by TCRdb to the early 2020s). Study-level background: Of the approximately 30 treated patients, roughly 62% were male and approximately 38% were female, and the mean age was approximately 37 years. Prior to enrollment, standard therapy consisting of radiotherapy alone, temozolomide alone, or radiochemotherapy with temozolomide had been administered to patients, with the combination being received by most patients. Peripheral blood was collected at six visits: V03 (baseline), V05, V07, V10, V12 and V13. Longitudinal TCRB deep sequencing was performed for roughly 25 treated patients wherever samples were available for exploratory analyses. On the study overall, not on this receptor specifically: Pseudoprogression appeared unrelated to alterations in the top peripheral T cell clonotypes detected by TCRB sequencing. Availability determined which PBMC samples were chosen for TCRB deep sequencing. The authors stated that sample limitations prevented analyses of patient blood samples from being reproduced. Immune responses induced by the vaccine were seen in roughly 92% of patients across multiple MHC alleles.

In the germline V gene (reference sequence), CDR1 corresponds to SGHNT and CDR2 to YYREEE. Including the terminal cysteine and phenylalanine, the CDR3 comprises 15 residues. Of the read, only the CDR3 DNA is kept; its 45 bases are in frame from base 1. V and J lose 0 bases and 2 bases, and a span of 10 bases separates them. The time point tag for this specimen amounts to: baseline, week 1 (first vaccination visit). The meaning of the sample's treatment or condition label: pre-vaccination baseline after standard-of-care therapy. The donors had newly diagnosed IDH1-mutant astrocytomas of WHO grade 3 or 4 that showed loss of nuclear ATRX. The samples were drawn from NOA16, a multicentre, single-arm, open-label phase I trial in Germany that tested a mutant IDH1 peptide vaccine in humans for the first time. Visit V03 blood draws served as the baseline sample for immunogenicity testing. Genomic DNA for TCRB sequencing was extracted from EDTA blood using the DNeasy Blood and Tissue Kit.

Points on this clone: Its binding antigen is unknown. No base-level quality is on record; no much larger clone is a single base apart.

Libraries were prepared through the immunoSEQ multiplex PCR assay. The hsTCRB Kit was used according to the manufacturer's protocol to amplify rearranged TCR beta chain sequences. TCRB libraries were sequenced on an Illumina MiSeq. Turning to the authors' computational methods: The proprietary platform of the kit vendor was used for demultiplexing, trimming and gene mapping. TCRdb took this table from immuneACCESS and kept in-frame rearrangements with V and J called. Such tables lack part of the clones; where checked against another copy, unresolved V genes explain under half of the gap, and the rest is unexplained. That table furnishes V, J and clone size, whereas the DNA furnished D and trimming. In this sample the table shows fewer than 45,000 clones, under 80% of which occur a single time. Of the sample, roughly 9% is held by the ten largest clones.

The sample here was PBMCs, taken from a glioma patient treated with radiotherapy, temozolomide or both. The source of this sequence is a man between 35 and 55 years old with glioma. Some clones in this sample may be carry-over from other donors' samples. The V and J segments used are TRBV5-4 and TRBJ2-3; 5 matching bases give a weak D call of TRBD1. The CDR3: CASSLDGHYTDTQYF. The DNA reads as follows: TGTGCCAGCAGCTTGGACGGACACTACACAGATACGCAGTATTTT. When the CDR3 is completed using the reference TRBV5-4 and TRBJ2-3 genes on either side, the full variable domain is ETGVTQSPTHLIKTRGQQVTLRCSSQSGHNTVSWYQQALGQGPQFIFQYYREEENGRGNFPPRFSGLQFPNYSSELNVNALELDDSALYLCASSLDGHYTDTQYFGPGTRLTVL.